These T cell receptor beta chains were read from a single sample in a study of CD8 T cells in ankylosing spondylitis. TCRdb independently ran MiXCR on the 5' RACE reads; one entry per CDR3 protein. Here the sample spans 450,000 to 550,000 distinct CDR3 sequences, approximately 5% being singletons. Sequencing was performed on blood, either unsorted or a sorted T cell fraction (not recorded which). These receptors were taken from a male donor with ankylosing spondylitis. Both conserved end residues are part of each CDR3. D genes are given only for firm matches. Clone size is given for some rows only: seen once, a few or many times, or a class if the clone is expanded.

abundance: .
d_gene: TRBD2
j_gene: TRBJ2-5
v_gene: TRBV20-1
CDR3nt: TGCAGTGCCCACCGACTAGCGAGGGAGAGGCGGCTAGAGACCCAGTACTTC
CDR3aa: CSAHRLARERRLETQYF

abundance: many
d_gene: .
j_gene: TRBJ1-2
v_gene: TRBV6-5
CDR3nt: TGTGCCAGCAGTTACGCCCGACGGTTTTATGGCTACACCTTC
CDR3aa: CASSYARRFYGYTF

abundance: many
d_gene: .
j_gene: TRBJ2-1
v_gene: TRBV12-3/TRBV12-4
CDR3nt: TGTGCCAGCAGCCCCTGGAGGGCGAAGAATGAGCAGTTCTTC
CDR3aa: CASSPWRAKNEQFF

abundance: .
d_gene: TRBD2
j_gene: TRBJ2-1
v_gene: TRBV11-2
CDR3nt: TGTGCCAGCAGCCCTAGACTAGCGGGAGGGGGTTACAATGAGCAGTTCTTC
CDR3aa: CASSPRLAGGGYNEQFF

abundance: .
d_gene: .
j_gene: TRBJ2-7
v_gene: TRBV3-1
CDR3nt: TGTGCCAGCCAAGATTTGAGACAGCCCGAGCAGTACTTC
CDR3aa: CASQDLRQPEQYF

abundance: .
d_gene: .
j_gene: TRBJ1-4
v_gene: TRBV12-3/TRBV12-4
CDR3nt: TGTGCCAGCAGTTTAGATAAAGGAACTAATGAAAAACTGTTTTTT
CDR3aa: CASSLDKGTNEKLFF

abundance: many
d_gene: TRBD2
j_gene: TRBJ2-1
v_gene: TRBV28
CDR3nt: TGTGCCAGCTCCTCTCAGGCTAGCGGCCTCTACAATGAGCAGTTCTTC
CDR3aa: CASSSQASGLYNEQFF

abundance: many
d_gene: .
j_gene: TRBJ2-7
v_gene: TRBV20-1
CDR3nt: TGCAGTGCTAGGAGGGAGACAGGGCAGTACTTC
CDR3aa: CSARRETGQYF

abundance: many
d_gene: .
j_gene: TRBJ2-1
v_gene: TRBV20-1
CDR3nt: TGCAGTGCTCTAGGACTCCTCGGGGTTGAGCAGTTCTTC
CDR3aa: CSALGLLGVEQFF

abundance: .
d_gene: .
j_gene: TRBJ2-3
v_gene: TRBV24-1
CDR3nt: TGTGCCACCGGAGGGGGGGCGGGCACAGATACGCAGTATTTT
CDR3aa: CATGGGAGTDTQYF

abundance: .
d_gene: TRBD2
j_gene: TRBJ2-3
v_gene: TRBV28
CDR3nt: TGTGCCAGCAGTCCGGCGGGAGGTTATAGCACAGATACGCAGTATTTT
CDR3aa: CASSPAGGYSTDTQYF

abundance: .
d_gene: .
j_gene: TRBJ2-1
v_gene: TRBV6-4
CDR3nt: TGTGCCAGCAGTGACAAACAAGGGTTAAACAATGAGCAGTTCTTC
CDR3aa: CASSDKQGLNNEQFF

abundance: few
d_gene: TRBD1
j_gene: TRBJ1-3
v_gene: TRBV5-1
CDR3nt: TGCGCCAGCAGCACGACAGGGCCCGGGGGAAACACCATATATTTT
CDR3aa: CASSTTGPGGNTIYF

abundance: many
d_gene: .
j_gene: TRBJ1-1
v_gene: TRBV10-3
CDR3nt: TGTGCCATCAGTGTCCAGGGCCCGAACACTGAAGCTTTCTTT
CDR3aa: CAISVQGPNTEAFF

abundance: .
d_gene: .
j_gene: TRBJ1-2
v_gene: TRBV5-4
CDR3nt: TGTGCCAGCGGCCCCGGGCACCTCTGCTATGGCTACACCTTC
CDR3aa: CASGPGHLCYGYTF

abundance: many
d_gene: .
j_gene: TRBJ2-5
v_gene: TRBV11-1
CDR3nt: TGTGCCAGCAGTTCGGACAGCAAGACCCAGTACTTC
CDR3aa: CASSSDSKTQYF

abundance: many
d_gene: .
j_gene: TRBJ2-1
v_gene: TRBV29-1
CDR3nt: TGCAGCGTTGGTGGCGGGTTGGGCGATGAGCAGTTCTTC
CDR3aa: CSVGGGLGDEQFF

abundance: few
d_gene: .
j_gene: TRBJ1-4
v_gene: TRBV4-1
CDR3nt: TGCGCCAGCGGTGAAATGACTAATGAAAAACTGTTTTTT
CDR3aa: CASGEMTNEKLFF

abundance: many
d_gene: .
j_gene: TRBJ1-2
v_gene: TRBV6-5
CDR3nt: TGTGCCAGCAGTTACTCGACTTCCTATGGCTACACCTTC
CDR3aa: CASSYSTSYGYTF

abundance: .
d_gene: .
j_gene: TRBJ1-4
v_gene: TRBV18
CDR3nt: TGTGCCAGCTCACGAAAAGTGGGCGATGAAAAACTGTTTTTT
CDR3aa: CASSRKVGDEKLFF

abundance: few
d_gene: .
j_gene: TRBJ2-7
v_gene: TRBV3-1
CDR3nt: TGTGCCAGCAGCCAAGGGCTGGGGAAGGGGTACGAGCAGTACTTC
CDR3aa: CASSQGLGKGYEQYF

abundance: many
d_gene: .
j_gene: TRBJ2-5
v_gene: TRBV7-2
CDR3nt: TGTGCCAGCAGCGGTCGGACATTTTCCGAGGAGACCCAGTACTTC
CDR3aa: CASSGRTFSEETQYF

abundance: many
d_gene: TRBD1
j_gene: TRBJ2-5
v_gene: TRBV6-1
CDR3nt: TGTGCCAGCAGAACCGGACAGGGGGCGACGACCCAGTACTTC
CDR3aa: CASRTGQGATTQYF

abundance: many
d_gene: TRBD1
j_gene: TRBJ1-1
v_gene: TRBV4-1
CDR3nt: TGCGCCAGCAGCCCACTTTGGGGACAGGGGACGGTGAACACTGAAGCTTTCTTT
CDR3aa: CASSPLWGQGTVNTEAFF

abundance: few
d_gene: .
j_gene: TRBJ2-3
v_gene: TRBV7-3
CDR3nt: TGTGCCAGCAGCCAAAGTTTAGGGACGTTACCCCGCCCGGGCACAGATACGCAGTATTTT
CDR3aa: CASSQSLGTLPRPGTDTQYF